This T cell receptor beta chain was identified during a study of a mutant IDH1 vaccine in newly diagnosed glioma (dated by TCRdb to the early 2020s). Broadly, across the study: Of the roughly 30 treated patients, roughly 60% were male and about 40% were female, and the mean age was approximately 39 years. Prior to enrollment, standard therapy consisting of radiotherapy alone, temozolomide alone, or radiochemotherapy with temozolomide had been administered to patients, with the combination being received by most patients. Peripheral blood samples were drawn at six visits, namely V03 (baseline), V05, V07, V10, V12 and V13. For exploratory analyses, longitudinal TCRB deep sequencing was carried out in 25 treated patients wherever samples were available.

At the junction V is shortened by 0 bases and J by 1 base, with 6 bases in between. The germline V gene (reference sequence) gives CDR1 as MNHNY and CDR2 as SVGAGI. Inclusive of the bounding cysteine and phenylalanine, the CDR3 is 14 residues long. Only CDR3 DNA remains: 42 bases, in frame from the first base. Summary of the overall study and its limitations: Across multiple MHC alleles, vaccine-induced immune responses were seen in approximately 93% of patients. PBMC samples for TCRB deep sequencing were selected based on availability. The authors stated that sample limitations prevented analyses of patient blood samples from being reproduced. Changes in the top peripheral T cell clonotypes picked up by TCRB sequencing did not appear to be linked to pseudoprogression.

According to the study, the label for this sample's time point signals: baseline, week 1 (first vaccination visit). According to the study, the label for this sample's treatment or condition signals: pre-vaccination baseline after standard-of-care therapy. All donors had newly diagnosed IDH1-mutant astrocytomas of WHO grade 3 or 4 that showed loss of nuclear ATRX. The samples were drawn from NOA16, a multicentre, single-arm, open-label phase I trial in Germany that tested a mutant IDH1 peptide vaccine in humans for the first time. For immunogenicity testing, the blood drawn at visit V03 was used as the baseline sample. Genomic DNA for TCRB sequencing was extracted from EDTA blood using the DNeasy Blood and Tissue Kit. With regard to this clone: Its antigen target is currently unknown. No qualities accompany the bases; no much larger clone lies one base away.

Receptor libraries were prepared by the immunoSEQ multiplex PCR assay. The hsTCRB Kit was used according to the manufacturer's protocol to amplify rearranged TCR beta chain sequences. TCRB libraries were sequenced on an Illumina MiSeq. The authors processed their data as follows. The proprietary platform of the kit vendor was used for demultiplexing, trimming and gene mapping. In its TCRdb copy, this immuneACCESS table keeps in-frame sequences only and misses some clones. Where compared with another copy, unresolved V genes explain less than half of these, and the others have no known cause. That table supplies the V and J calls and clone size; D and trimming were determined from the DNA. The sample profile shows about 25,000 clones; 90% to 95% of them were found once. The ten most abundant clones make up roughly 1.1% of the sample.

The specimen was PBMCs, collected from a glioma patient treated with radiotherapy, temozolomide or both. This TCR was recovered from a man aged 40-50 years with glioma. Recombination connected TRBV6-6 to TRBJ1-1, with the D segment identity uncertain. For the CDR3, the sequence is CASSYSPKNTEAFF. The bases are TGTGCCAGCAGTTACTCGCCCAAGAACACTGAAGCTTTCTTT.